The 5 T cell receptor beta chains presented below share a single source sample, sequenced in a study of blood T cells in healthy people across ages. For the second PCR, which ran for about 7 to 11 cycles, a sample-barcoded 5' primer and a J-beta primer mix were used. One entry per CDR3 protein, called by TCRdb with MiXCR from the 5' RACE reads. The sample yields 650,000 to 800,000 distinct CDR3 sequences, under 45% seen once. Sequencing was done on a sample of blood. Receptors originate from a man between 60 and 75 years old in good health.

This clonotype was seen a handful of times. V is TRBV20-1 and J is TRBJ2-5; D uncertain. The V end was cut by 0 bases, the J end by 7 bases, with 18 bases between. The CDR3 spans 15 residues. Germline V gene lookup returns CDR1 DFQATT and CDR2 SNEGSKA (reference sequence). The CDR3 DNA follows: TGCAGTGCTAGAGATCCCGCCCTGGGCCCTGGGACCCAGTACTTC. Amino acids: CSARDPALGPGTQYF.

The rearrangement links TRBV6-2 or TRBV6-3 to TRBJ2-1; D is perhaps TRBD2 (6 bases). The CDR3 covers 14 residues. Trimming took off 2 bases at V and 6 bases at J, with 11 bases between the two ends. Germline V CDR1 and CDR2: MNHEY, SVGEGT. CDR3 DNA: TGTGCCAGCAGTTACCCACCGCGGGGCAATGAGCAGTTCTTC. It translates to CASSYPPRGNEQFF.

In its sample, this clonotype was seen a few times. The CDR3 here is CASSARGLDTGELFF. The CDR3 DNA reads TGCGCCAGCAGCGCCAGGGGTTTAGACACCGGGGAGCTGTTTTTT. The genes are TRBV5-1 and TRBJ2-2; weak D call: TRBD1 (6 bases). Germline CDR1 SGHRS, CDR2 YFSETQ. The CDR3 has 15 residues. V was pared by 4 bases and J by 3 bases, with 13 bases between.

DNA of the CDR3: TGCGCCAGCAGCCAGGCCGGGACATTGACCTACAATGAGCAGTTCTTC. It codes for CASSQAGTLTYNEQFF. This sequence joins TRBV4-3 and TRBJ2-1; tentatively, D is TRBD1 (6 bases). Germline CDR1 LGHNA, CDR2 YSLEER. The CDR3 is 16 amino acids. V dropped 3 bases and J dropped 2 bases, with 14 bases sitting between them.

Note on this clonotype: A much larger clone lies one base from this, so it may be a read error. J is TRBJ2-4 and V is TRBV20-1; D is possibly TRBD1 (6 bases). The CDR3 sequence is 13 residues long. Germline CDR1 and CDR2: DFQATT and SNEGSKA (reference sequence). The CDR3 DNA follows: TGCAGTACTAGATTAACAGGGCGTATTCTTCAGTACTTC. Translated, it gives CSTRLTGRILQYF.